The rows below give T cell receptor beta chains drawn from one sample of a study of control samples from healthy donors and cancer patients. The repertoire was sequenced with immunoSEQ multiplex PCR; TCRdb's copy has only in-frame clones and lacks some. The sample lists roughly 180,000 clones, around 93% occurring once. The sequencing input was blood. Source of these receptors: a woman aged 60-75 years in good health. The CDR3 runs from the conserved cysteine through the conserved F or W. D genes are given only for firm matches. A clone size is listed for some rows: how often the clone was seen (once, few, many), or a class if it is expanded.

v_call	clone_size	j_call	d_call	cdr3_aa	cdr3_nt
TRBV19	.	TRBJ1-2	.	CAVGLAGRNYGYTF	TGTGCCGTAGGACTCGCAGGGCGCAACTATGGCTACACCTTC
TRBV9	.	TRBJ1-4	.	CASSAGTTNEKLFF	TGTGCCAGCAGCGCCGGAACAACTAATGAAAAACTGTTTTTT
TRBV5-1	.	TRBJ2-7	TRBD1	CASSWDSSYEQYF	TGCGCCAGCAGCTGGGACAGCTCCTACGAGCAGTACTTC
TRBV15	.	TRBJ1-5	.	CATSRERSSNQPQHF	TGTGCCACCAGCAGAGAGAGGTCCAGCAATCAGCCCCAGCATTTT
TRBV7-2	.	TRBJ1-5	.	CASSLTPQNQPQHF	TGTGCCAGCAGCTTAACCCCACAGAATCAGCCCCAGCATTTT
TRBV14	.	TRBJ1-2	.	CASSQAGYGYTF	TGTGCCAGCAGCCAAGCCGGGTATGGCTACACCTTC
TRBV5-1	.	TRBJ2-7	.	CASSLVWGGPNEQYF	TGCGCCAGCAGCTTGGTGTGGGGGGGCCCCAACGAGCAGTACTTC
TRBV12-5	once	TRBJ2-7	.	CASGLGLEGATEQYF	TGTGCTAGTGGTTTGGGTCTCGAAGGGGCTACCGAGCAGTACTTC
TRBV5-4	.	TRBJ2-3	.	CASSLSPLSTDTQYF	TGTGCCAGCAGCCTCAGTCCGTTAAGCACAGATACGCAGTATTTT
TRBV7-2	.	TRBJ2-1	.	CASSLAEAFRQFF	TGTGCCAGCAGCTTAGCGGAGGCTTTTCGGCAGTTCTTC
TRBV4-3	.	TRBJ2-7	.	CASSSGGSTYEQYF	TGCGCCAGCAGCTCCGGGGGATCTACCTACGAGCAGTACTTC
TRBV6-5	.	TRBJ1-6	TRBD1	CASSSRTGGSPLHF	TGTGCCAGCAGTTCACGGACAGGGGGTTCACCCCTCCACTTT
TRBV5-8	.	TRBJ2-3	TRBD2	CASSLAGASGVTDTQYF	TGTGCCAGCAGCTTGGCTGGGGCTAGCGGGGTGACAGATACGCAGTATTTT
TRBV7-2	.	TRBJ2-2	TRBD2	CASSLAGGRGELFF	TGTGCCAGCAGTCTAGCGGGGGGGAGGGGGGAGCTGTTTTTT